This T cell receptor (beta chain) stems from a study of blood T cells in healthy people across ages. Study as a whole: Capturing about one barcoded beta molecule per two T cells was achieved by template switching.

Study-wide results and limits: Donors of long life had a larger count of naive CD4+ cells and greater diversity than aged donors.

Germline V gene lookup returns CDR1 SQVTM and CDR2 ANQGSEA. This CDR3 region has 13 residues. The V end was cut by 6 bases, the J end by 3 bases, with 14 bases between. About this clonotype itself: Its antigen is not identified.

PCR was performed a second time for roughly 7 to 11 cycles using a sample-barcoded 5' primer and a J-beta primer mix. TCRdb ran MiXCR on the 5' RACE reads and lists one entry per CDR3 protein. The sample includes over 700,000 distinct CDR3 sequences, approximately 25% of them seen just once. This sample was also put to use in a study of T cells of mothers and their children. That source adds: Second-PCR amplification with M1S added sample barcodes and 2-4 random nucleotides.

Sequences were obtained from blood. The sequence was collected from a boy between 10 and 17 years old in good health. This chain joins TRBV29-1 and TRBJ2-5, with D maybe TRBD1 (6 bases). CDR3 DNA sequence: TGCAGCGTCGAACAGGGAAATAAAGAGACCCAGTACTTC. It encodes CSVEQGNKETQYF.